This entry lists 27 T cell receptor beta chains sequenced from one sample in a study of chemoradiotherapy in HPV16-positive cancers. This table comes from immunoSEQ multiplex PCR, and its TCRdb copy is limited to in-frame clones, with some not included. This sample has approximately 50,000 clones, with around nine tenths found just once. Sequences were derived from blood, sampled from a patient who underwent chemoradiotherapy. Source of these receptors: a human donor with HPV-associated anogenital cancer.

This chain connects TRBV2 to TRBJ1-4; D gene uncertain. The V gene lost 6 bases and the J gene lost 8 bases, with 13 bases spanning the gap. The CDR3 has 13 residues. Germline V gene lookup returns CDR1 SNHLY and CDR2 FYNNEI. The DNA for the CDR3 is TGTGCCAGCAGAACAGCAAGTTTCGAAAAACTGTTTTTT. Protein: CASRTASFEKLFF.

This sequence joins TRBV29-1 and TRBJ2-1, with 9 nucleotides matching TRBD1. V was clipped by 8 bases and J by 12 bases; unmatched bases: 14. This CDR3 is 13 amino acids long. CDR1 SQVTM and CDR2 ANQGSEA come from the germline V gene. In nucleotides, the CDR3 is TGCAGCACAAGGACAGGGGACGTTCAAGGGCAGTTCTTC. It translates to CSTRTGDVQGQFF.

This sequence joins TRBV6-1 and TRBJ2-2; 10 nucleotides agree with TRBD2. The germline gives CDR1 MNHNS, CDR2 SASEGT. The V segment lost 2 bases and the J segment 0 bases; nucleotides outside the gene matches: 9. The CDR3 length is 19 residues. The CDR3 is CASSESSGGAWANTGELFF. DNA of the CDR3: TGTGCCAGCAGTGAAAGCAGCGGGGGGGCTTGGGCGAACACCGGGGAGCTGTTTTTT.

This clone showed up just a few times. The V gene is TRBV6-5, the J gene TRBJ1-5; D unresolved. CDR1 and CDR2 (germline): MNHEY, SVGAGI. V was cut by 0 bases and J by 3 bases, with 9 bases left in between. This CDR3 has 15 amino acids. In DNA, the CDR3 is TGTGCCAGCAGTTACTCGGGCGTGGACAATCAGCCCCAGCATTTT. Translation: CASSYSGVDNQPQHF.

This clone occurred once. CDR3 in amino acids: CASSPDRGGNQPQHF. The CDR3 DNA sequence: TGTGCCAGCAGCCCTGACAGGGGAGGCAATCAGCCCCAGCATTTT. This chain links TRBV6-5 with TRBJ1-5, with 8 bases identical to TRBD1. Germline-derived CDR1 and CDR2 are MNHEY and SVGAGI. J was trimmed by 2 bases and V by 6 bases; bases with no gene match: 6. CDR3 length equals 15 residues.

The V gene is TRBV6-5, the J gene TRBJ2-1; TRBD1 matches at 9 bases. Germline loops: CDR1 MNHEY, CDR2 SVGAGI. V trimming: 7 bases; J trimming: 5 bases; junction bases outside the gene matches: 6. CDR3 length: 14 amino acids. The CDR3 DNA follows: TGTGCCAGCACCCGGGACAGGGTCAACAATGAGCAGTTCTTC. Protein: CASTRDRVNNEQFF.

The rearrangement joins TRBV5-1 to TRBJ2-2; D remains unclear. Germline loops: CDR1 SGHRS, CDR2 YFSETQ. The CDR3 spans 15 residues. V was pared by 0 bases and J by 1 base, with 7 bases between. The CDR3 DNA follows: TGCGCCAGCAGCTTGGTGGGTCAGAACACCGGGGAGCTGTTTTTT. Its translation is CASSLVGQNTGELFF.

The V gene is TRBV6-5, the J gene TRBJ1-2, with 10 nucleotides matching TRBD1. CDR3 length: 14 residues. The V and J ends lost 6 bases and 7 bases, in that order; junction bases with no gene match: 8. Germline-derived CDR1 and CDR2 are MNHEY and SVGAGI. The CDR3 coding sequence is TGTGCCAGCAGGCGACAGGGGGCCCTCTCTGGCTACACCTTC. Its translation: CASRRQGALSGYTF.

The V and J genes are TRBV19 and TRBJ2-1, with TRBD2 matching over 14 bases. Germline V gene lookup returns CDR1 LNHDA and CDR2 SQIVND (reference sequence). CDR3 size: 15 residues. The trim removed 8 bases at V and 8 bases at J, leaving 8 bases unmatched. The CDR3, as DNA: TGTGCCAGTGAGAAGGGACTAGCGGGAGCCCATGAGCAGTTCTTC. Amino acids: CASEKGLAGAHEQFF.

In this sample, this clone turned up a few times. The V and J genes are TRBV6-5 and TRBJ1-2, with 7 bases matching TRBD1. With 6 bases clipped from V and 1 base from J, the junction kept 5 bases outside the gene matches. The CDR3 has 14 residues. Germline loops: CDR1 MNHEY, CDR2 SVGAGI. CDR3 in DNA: TGTGCCAGCAGGTCGACAGGGATTAACTATGGCTACACCTTC. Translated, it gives CASRSTGINYGYTF.

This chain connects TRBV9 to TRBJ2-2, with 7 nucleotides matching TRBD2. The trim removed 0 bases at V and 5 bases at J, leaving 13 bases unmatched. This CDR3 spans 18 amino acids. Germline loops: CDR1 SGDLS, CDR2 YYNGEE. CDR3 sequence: CASSVVGGTGGGTGELFF. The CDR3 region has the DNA TGTGCCAGCAGCGTAGTAGGAGGTACGGGAGGTGGGACCGGGGAGCTGTTTTTT.

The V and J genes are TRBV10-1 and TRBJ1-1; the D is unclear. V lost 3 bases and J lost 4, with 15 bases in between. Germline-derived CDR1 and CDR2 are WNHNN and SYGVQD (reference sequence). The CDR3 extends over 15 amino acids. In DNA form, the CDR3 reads TGCGCCAGCAGTGACTCCGCGGGGTTGAGCACTGAAGCTTTCTTT. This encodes CASSDSAGLSTEAFF.

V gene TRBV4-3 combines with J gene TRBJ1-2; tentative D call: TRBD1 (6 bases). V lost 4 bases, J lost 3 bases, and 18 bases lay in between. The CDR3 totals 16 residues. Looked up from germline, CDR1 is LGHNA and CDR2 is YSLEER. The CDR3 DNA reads TGCGCCAGCAGCCTAGGCGGGGGGCGAGGGGACTATGGCTACACCTTC. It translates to CASSLGGGRGDYGYTF.

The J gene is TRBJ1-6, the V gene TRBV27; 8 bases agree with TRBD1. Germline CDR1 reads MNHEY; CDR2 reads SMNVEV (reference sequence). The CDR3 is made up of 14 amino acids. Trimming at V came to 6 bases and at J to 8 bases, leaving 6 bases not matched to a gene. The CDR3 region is CASRLTGADSPLHF. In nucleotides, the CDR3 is TGTGCCAGCAGGCTGACAGGGGCGGATTCACCCCTCCACTTT.

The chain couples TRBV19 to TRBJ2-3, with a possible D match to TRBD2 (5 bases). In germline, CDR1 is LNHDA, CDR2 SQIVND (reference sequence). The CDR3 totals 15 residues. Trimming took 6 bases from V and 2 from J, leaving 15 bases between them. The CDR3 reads CASRSPGSTTDTQYF. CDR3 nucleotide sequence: TGTGCCAGTAGATCCCCGGGGTCTACCACAGATACGCAGTATTTT.

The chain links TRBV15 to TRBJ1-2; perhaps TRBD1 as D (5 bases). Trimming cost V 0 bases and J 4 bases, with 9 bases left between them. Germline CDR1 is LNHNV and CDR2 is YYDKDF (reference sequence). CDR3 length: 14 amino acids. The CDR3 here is CATSRDGTSYGYTF. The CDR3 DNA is TGTGCCACCAGCAGAGATGGGACTTCCTATGGCTACACCTTC.

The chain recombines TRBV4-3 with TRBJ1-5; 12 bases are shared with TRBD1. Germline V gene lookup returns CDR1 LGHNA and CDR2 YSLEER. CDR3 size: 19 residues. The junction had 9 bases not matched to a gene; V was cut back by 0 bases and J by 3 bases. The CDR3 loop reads CASSQDWDRGPVDNQPQHF. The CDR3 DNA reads TGCGCCAGCAGCCAAGATTGGGACAGGGGGCCAGTGGACAATCAGCCCCAGCATTTT.

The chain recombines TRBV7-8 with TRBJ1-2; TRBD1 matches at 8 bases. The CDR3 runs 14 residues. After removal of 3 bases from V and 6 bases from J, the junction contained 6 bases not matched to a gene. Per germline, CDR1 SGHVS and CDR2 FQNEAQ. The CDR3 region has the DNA TGTGCCAGCAGCTTTCCGGACAGGGTAAATGGCTACACCTTC. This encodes CASSFPDRVNGYTF. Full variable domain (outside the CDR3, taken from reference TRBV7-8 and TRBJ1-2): GAGVSQSPRYKVAKRGQDVALRCDPISGHVSLFWYQQALGQGPEFLTYFQNEAQLDKSGLPSDRFFAERPEGSVSTLKIQRTQQEDSAVYLCASSFPDRVNGYTFGSGTRLTVV.

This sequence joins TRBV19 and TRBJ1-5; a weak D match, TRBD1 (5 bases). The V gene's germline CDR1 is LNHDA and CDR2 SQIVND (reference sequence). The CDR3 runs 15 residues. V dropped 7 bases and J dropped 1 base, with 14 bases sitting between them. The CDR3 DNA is TGTGCCAGTAACCTGGGGGGAGGGAGCAATCAGCCCCAGCATTTT. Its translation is CASNLGGGSNQPQHF.

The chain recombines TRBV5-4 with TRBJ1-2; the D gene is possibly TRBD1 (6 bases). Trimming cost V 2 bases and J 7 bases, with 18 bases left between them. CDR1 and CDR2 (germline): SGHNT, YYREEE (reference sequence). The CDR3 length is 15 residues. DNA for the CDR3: TGTGCCAGCAGCTTAGGACAGTCAACTGGAGGTGGCTACACCTTC. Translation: CASSLGQSTGGGYTF.

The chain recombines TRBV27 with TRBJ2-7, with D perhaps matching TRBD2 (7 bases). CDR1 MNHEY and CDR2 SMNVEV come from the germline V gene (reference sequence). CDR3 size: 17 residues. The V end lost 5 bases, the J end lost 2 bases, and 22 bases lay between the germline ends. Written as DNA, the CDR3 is TGTGCCAGCAGTCCCGATCCGCGGGGGCAGCCTACCTACGAGCAGTACTTC. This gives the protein CASSPDPRGQPTYEQYF.

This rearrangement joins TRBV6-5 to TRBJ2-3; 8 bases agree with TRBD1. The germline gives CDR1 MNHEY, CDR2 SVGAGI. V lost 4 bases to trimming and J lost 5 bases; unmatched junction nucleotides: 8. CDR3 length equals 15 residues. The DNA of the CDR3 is TGTGCCAGCAGTTCCAGGGGGCGCGGGATAGATACGCAGTATTTT. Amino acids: CASSSRGRGIDTQYF.

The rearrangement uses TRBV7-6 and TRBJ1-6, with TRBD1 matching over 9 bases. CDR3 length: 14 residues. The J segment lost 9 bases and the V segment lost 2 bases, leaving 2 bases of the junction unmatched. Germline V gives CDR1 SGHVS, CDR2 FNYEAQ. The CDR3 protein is CASSLTGGVSPLHF. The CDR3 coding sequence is TGTGCCAGCAGCTTAACAGGGGGCGTTTCACCCCTCCACTTT.

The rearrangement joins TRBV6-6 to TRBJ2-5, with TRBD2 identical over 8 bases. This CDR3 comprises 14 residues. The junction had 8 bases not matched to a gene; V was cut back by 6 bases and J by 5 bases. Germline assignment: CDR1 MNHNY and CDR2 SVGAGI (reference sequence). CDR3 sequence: CASRPGGVVETQYF. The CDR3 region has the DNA TGTGCCAGCAGACCCGGGGGGGTAGTGGAGACCCAGTACTTC.

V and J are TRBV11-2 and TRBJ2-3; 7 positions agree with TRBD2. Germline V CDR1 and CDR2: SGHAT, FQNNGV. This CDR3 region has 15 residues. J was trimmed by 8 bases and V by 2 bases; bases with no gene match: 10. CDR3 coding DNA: TGTGCCAGCAGCTTATCCGGGGGGAATTGGGGTACGCAGTATTTT. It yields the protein CASSLSGGNWGTQYF.

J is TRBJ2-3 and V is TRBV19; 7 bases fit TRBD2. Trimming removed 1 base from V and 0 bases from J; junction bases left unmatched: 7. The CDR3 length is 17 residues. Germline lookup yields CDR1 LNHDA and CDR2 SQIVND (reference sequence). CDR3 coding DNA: TGTGCCAGTAGTATAGTAGGGCGGGGGAGAAGCACAGATACGCAGTATTTT. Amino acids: CASSIVGRGRSTDTQYF.

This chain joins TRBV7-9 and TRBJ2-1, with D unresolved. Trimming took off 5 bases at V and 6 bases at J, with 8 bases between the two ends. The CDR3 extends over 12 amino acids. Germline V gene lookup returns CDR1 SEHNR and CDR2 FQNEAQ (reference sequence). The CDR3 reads CASSPSPNEQFF. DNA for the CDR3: TGTGCCAGCAGCCCCAGTCCCAATGAGCAGTTCTTC. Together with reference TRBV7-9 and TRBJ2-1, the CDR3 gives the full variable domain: DTGVSQNPRHKITKRGQNVTFRCDPISEHNRLYWYRQTLGQGPEFLTYFQNEAQLEKSRLLSDRFSAERPKGSFSTLEIQRTEQGDSAMYLCASSPSPNEQFFGPGTRLTVL.